The clone carrying this T cell receptor (beta chain) was seen ten or more times. Its antigen remains unidentified. The junction differs from germline at one of its ends, possibly a read error. The CDR3 is 16 residues long. In germline, CDR1 is SSHAT, CDR2 FNYEAQ (reference sequence). The data derive from a study of Graves' ophthalmopathy and Graves' hyperthyroidism. Findings and caveats of the study: Blood also held most thyroid clonotypes expanded above 0.001 frequency. Ophthalmopathy progression was predicted by the model at more than 55% sensitivity and 72% to 75% specificity.

The study amplified TCR beta CDR3 regions using RNA transcripts. First-round RT-PCR relied on HTBI primers, and a second-round multiplex PCR came next. In TCRdb, the multiplex PCR reads were re-called with MiXCR into one record per CDR3 protein. The sample lists approximately 700,000 distinct CDR3 sequences, 35% to 45% occurring once. The TCR was taken from an adult man with Graves' ophthalmopathy. This chain connects TRBV7-7 to TRBJ2-1; TRBD2 is a possible D gene (6 bases). The sequenced sample consisted of peripheral blood. The CDR3 sequence: CASSLGPGLKYNEQFF. The CDR3 nucleotides are TGTGCTAGCAGCTTAGGCCCGGGACTGAAATACAATGAGCAGTTCTTC.